The 19 T cell receptor beta chains below come from one sample, sequenced in a study of blood T cell repertoires in COVID-19. Data came from immunoSEQ multiplex PCR; TCRdb stores just in-frame clones and leaves some out. Of about 280,000 clones detected, 88% appear once; the ten largest clones hold approximately 11%. The sequenced sample was peripheral blood. These receptors were collected from a woman in her 30s with COVID-19, enrolled during active disease.

V gene TRBV13 combines with J gene TRBJ2-7; D might be TRBD2 (6 bases). Germline CDR1 and CDR2: PRHDT and FYEKMQ (reference sequence). The CDR3 totals 14 residues. The V gene lost 5 bases and the J gene lost 4 bases, with 15 bases spanning the gap. The CDR3 reads CASSQTRGGYEQYF. CDR3 nucleotides: TGTGCCAGCAGCCAGACTAGGGGCGGGTACGAGCAGTACTTC.

On this clone: One end of the junction does not line up with germline, which may come from a read error. V is TRBV5-4 and J is TRBJ2-2, with 9 bases identical to TRBD1. This CDR3 is built from 15 residues. Germline CDR1 is SGHNT and CDR2 is YYREEE (reference sequence). The CDR3 spells CASSRQGVGHRGAVF. The DNA for the CDR3 is TGTGCCAGCAGCCGACAGGGGGTAGGGCACCGGGGAGCTGTTTTT. The full variable domain, its missing parts supplied by reference TRBV5-4 and TRBJ2-2, is ETGVTQSPTHLIKTRGQQVTLRCSSQSGHNTVSWYQQALGQGPQFIFQYYREEENGRGNFPPRFSGLQFPNYSSELNVNALELDDSALYLCASSRQGVGHRGAVFGEGSRLTVL.

The rearrangement links TRBV6-5 to TRBJ2-7; TRBD2 aligns across 11 bases. Germline V lookup: CDR1 MNHEY, CDR2 SVGAGI. The CDR3 runs to 14 residues. Trimming removed 6 bases from V and 6 bases from J; junction bases left unmatched: 7. CDR3 in amino acids: CASSGWLAGGEQYF. CDR3 sequence (DNA): TGTGCCAGCAGCGGATGGCTAGCGGGAGGCGAGCAGTACTTC.

This clone was picked up one time. The V gene is TRBV5-1, the J gene TRBJ2-1; D is perhaps TRBD2 (6 bases). There are 15 residues in the CDR3. In germline, CDR1 is SGHRS, CDR2 YFSETQ. V was clipped by 1 base and J by 0 bases, with 8 bases between them. The CDR3 protein is CASSLRESSYNEQFF. The CDR3 DNA follows: TGCGCCAGCAGCTTGCGGGAGAGCTCCTACAATGAGCAGTTCTTC.

The chain is built from TRBV19 and TRBJ2-3; D is perhaps TRBD2 (5 bases). Germline loops: CDR1 LNHDA, CDR2 SQIVND (reference sequence). The germline V and J ends were trimmed by 3 bases and 0 bases, with 16 bases remaining between them. The CDR3 sequence is 17 residues long. CDR3 region: CASSIPADFFSTDTQYF. In DNA form, the CDR3 reads TGTGCCAGTAGTATCCCCGCGGACTTTTTTAGCACAGATACGCAGTATTTT.

The chain combines TRBV7-2 with TRBJ1-2; a weak D match, TRBD1 (5 bases). The CDR3 has 15 residues. V gave up 1 base and J gave up 1 base, with 10 bases separating them. The germline gives CDR1 SGHTA, CDR2 FQGNSA. This chain's CDR3 is CASSLVAGLNYGYTF. CDR3 nucleotide sequence: TGTGCCAGCAGCTTAGTTGCGGGACTTAACTATGGCTACACCTTC.

The chain has TRBV27 and TRBJ2-2; D unresolved. This CDR3 is 14 amino acids long. Trimming took 2 bases from V and 5 from J, leaving 9 bases between them. The germline gives CDR1 MNHEY, CDR2 SMNVEV (reference sequence). The CDR3, as DNA: TGTGCCAGCAGTTTAACAGTGTTTACCGGGGAGCTGTTTTTT. This sequence encodes CASSLTVFTGELFF.

The chain is built from TRBV6-5 and TRBJ2-2, with 10 bases aligning to TRBD2. The CDR3 is 16 amino acids. Germline V gene data show CDR1 as MNHEY and CDR2 as SVGAGI. J was trimmed by 4 bases and V by 2 bases; bases with no gene match: 4. The CDR3 spells CASSYSGRGTTGELFF. CDR3 nucleotide sequence: TGTGCCAGCAGTTACAGCGGGAGGGGAACCACCGGGGAGCTGTTTTTT.

V gene TRBV15 combines with J gene TRBJ2-1; 7 bases agree with TRBD2. With V trimmed by 1 base and J by 5 bases, 8 bases remained unmatched. This CDR3 comprises 16 residues. The germline gives CDR1 LNHNV, CDR2 YYDKDF (reference sequence). The CDR3 sequence is CATSRGGAGSHNEQFF. CDR3 bases: TGTGCCACCAGCAGAGGGGGAGCGGGATCCCACAATGAGCAGTTCTTC.

The rearrangement links TRBV7-3 to TRBJ2-7; 8 positions agree with TRBD2. The germline V gene has CDR1 SGHTA and CDR2 FQGTGA. The CDR3 sequence is 13 residues long. J gave up 7 bases and V 5 bases, and 7 bases lay outside the gene matches. The CDR3 sequence: CASSPGGPGEQYF. The DNA for the CDR3 is TGTGCCAGCAGCCCGGGAGGGCCGGGGGAGCAGTACTTC. Combining the CDR3 with reference TRBV7-3 and TRBJ2-7 gives the whole variable domain GAGVSQTPSNKVTEKGKYVELRCDPISGHTALYWYRQSLGQGPEFLIYFQGTGAADDSGLPNDRFFAVRPEGSVSTLKIQRTERGDSAVYLCASSPGGPGEQYFGPGTRLTVT.

V gene TRBV18 combines with J gene TRBJ2-3; D is undetermined. CDR3 length: 12 amino acids. CDR1 and CDR2 (germline): KGHSH, LQKENI. The V end was cut by 6 bases, the J end by 5 bases, with 9 bases between. The CDR3 DNA follows: TGTGCCAGCTCTCCCCGGAGAGATACGCAGTATTTT. Its protein product is CASSPRRDTQYF. Drawing the rest from reference TRBV18 and TRBJ2-3, the complete variable domain is NAGVMQNPRHLVRRRGQEARLRCSPMKGHSHVYWYRQLPEEGLKFMVYLQKENIIDESGMPKERFSAEFPKEGPSILRIQQVVRGDSAAYFCASSPRRDTQYFGPGTRLTVL.

The rearrangement uses TRBV4-3 and TRBJ2-7; 11 positions match TRBD2. Germline CDR1 reads LGHNA; CDR2 reads YSLEER. The trim removed 0 bases at V and 3 bases at J, leaving 4 bases unmatched. CDR3 length equals 16 residues. The CDR3 loop reads CASSQDRLAGGYEQYF. The DNA for the CDR3 is TGCGCCAGCAGCCAAGATCGGCTAGCGGGAGGCTACGAGCAGTACTTC.

The CDR3 DNA reads as TGCGCCAGCAGCTTTACTAGCGGGAGTTACGAGCAGTACTTC. Amino acids: CASSFTSGSYEQYF. The J gene is TRBJ2-7, the V gene TRBV5-1; 11 bases align to TRBD2. The J segment lost 4 bases and the V segment lost 2 bases, leaving 2 bases of the junction unmatched. CDR1 is SGHRS and CDR2 is YFSETQ in the germline V gene. The CDR3 runs 14 residues.

The genes are TRBV9 and TRBJ1-1; 10 bases map to TRBD1. Germline loops: CDR1 SGDLS, CDR2 YYNGEE. The CDR3 extends over 14 amino acids. J gave up 4 bases and V 2 bases, and 2 bases lay outside the gene matches. This CDR3 reads CASSVGTGATEAFF. The CDR3 region has the DNA TGTGCCAGCAGCGTCGGGACAGGGGCCACTGAAGCTTTCTTT.

This clone came up once. The chain has TRBV5-1 and TRBJ2-2; 9 bases agree with TRBD2. V gave up 0 bases and J gave up 4 bases; unmatched junction bases: 1. Germline V lookup: CDR1 SGHRS, CDR2 YFSETQ. The CDR3 sequence is 15 residues long. The DNA of the CDR3 is TGCGCCAGCAGCTTGGTAGCGGGAGCCACCGGGGAGCTGTTTTTT. Its translation is CASSLVAGATGELFF.

The chain has TRBV19 and TRBJ1-2, with a possible D match to TRBD1 (6 bases). Trimming left V 10 bases short and J 6 bases short, with 12 bases between. The length of the CDR3 is 11 residues. Germline assignment: CDR1 LNHDA and CDR2 SQIVND (reference sequence). CDR3 sequence reads: CATEQGDGYTF. CDR3 nucleotides: TGTGCCACAGAACAGGGAGATGGCTACACCTTC. Full variable domain (outside the CDR3, taken from reference TRBV19 and TRBJ1-2): DGGITQSPKYLFRKEGQNVTLSCEQNLNHDAMYWYRQDPGQGLRLIYYSQIVNDFQKGDIAEGYSVSREKKESFPLTVTSAQKNPTAFYLCATEQGDGYTFGSGTRLTVV.

The chain has TRBV11-3 and TRBJ2-7, with 8 bases fitting TRBD1. Unmatched junction bases numbered 18, after V lost 5 bases and J lost 3 bases. Germline lookup yields CDR1 SGHNT and CDR2 YENEEA. This CDR3 has 18 amino acids. CDR3 coding DNA: TGTGCCAGCAGCCTGATAGGGGAGGACAGGGCGAGAATCTACGAGCAGTACTTC. Translation gives CASSLIGEDRARIYEQYF.

V and J are TRBV6-5 and TRBJ2-3; TRBD2 matches 8 bases. The CDR3 consists of 15 residues. Trimming at V came to 6 bases and at J to 2 bases, leaving 7 bases not matched to a gene. Germline V CDR1 and CDR2: MNHEY, SVGAGI. CDR3 coding DNA: TGTGCCAGCAGCCCAGCGGGAGTTCACACAGATACGCAGTATTTT. Translation gives CASSPAGVHTDTQYF.

The chain employs TRBV7-2 and TRBJ2-1; 7 bases map to TRBD1. Germline lookup yields CDR1 SGHTA and CDR2 FQGNSA. This CDR3 contains 14 residues. V was pared by 5 bases and J by 9 bases, with 10 bases of the junction left unmatched. This chain's CDR3 is CASSPRQGKGEQFF. In DNA, the CDR3 is TGTGCCAGCAGCCCCCGACAGGGAAAGGGTGAGCAGTTCTTC.